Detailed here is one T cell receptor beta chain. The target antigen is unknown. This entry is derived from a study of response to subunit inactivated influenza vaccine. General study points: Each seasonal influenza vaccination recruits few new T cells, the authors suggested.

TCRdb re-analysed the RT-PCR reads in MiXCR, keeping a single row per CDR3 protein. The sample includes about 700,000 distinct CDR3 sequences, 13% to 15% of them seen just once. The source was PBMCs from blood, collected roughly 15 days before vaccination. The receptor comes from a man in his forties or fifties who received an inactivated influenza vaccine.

CDR3 bases: TGTGCCAGCAGCTTAGCGGCTGGCGGGGGGGGCACCTACGAGCAGTACTTC. Translating gives CASSLAAGGGGTYEQYF. The chain employs TRBV7-2 and TRBJ2-7, with 9 bases lining up with TRBD2. The V segment lost 0 bases and the J segment 2 bases; nucleotides outside the gene matches: 8. In germline, CDR1 is SGHTA, CDR2 FQGNSA. The length of the CDR3 is 17 residues.